This T cell receptor (beta chain) came from a study of blood T cell repertoires in COVID-19. As for the study in general: Italy, Spain and the United States were the sources of the convalescent and acute COVID-19 samples. T cells, B-cell-depleted T cells, or PBMCs provided the cDNA or gDNA that served as material.

How the authors handled the data: Researchers report that nucleated cell counts were estimated from reference gene primer amplification. Sequenced by immunoSEQ multiplex PCR; TCRdb stores in-frame clones only, minus some. The V and J calls and clone size come from that table; D and trimming were worked out from the DNA. There are fewer than 60,000 clones in the sample; about 90% occur only once, and around 10% lies in the top ten. The CDR3 contains 16 residues. Trimming removed 4 bases at V and 0 bases at J, with 10 bases between. Per germline, CDR1 SGHAT and CDR2 FQNNGV. The sample taken for sequencing was peripheral blood. The sequence was collected from a human donor with acute or convalescent COVID-19. The donor label of this sample is uncertain. The chain is built from TRBV11-2 and TRBJ2-6, with D hard to call. The CDR3 DNA reads as TGTGCCAGCAGCTCAGACTCGTACTCTGGGGCCAACGTCCTGACTTTC. Protein sequence: CASSSDSYSGANVLTF.